This paragraph covers one T cell receptor (beta chain) sequence. The data stem from a study of blood T cell repertoires in COVID-19. Study in general: Acute and convalescent COVID-19 specimens originated in the United States, Italy and Spain. The cDNA or gDNA used as material had been derived from T cells, B-cell-depleted T cells, or PBMCs.

Trimming removed 1 base from V and 2 bases from J, with 11 bases in between. The CDR3 covers 15 residues. In germline, CDR1 is SEHNR, CDR2 FQNEAQ (reference sequence). In the study's own analysis: From reference gene primer amplification, estimates of nucleated cell counts were derived. The method was immunoSEQ multiplex PCR; TCRdb's version includes in-frame clones alone and lacks a portion of them. The V and J calls and clone size are taken from that table; D and trimming were inferred from the DNA. The table has some 240,000 clones, 82% seen once. The rearrangement uses TRBV7-9 and TRBJ1-1, with D maybe TRBD1 (6 bases). Input material: peripheral blood. The receptor comes from a woman aged 60-75 years with active or convalescent COVID-19. This CDR3 reads CASSLVGGLNTEAFF. The CDR3 DNA follows: TGTGCCAGCAGCTTAGTGGGGGGGCTTAACACTGAAGCTTTCTTT.